The clone carrying this T cell receptor (beta chain) was seen only a few times. As yet, its antigen is unknown. Here immunoSEQ multiplex PCR was the method, and the copy in TCRdb shows in-frame clones only, minus some. The table has under 65,000 clones, roughly three quarters seen once. The sort gate was single viable CD3+CD4+CD8-CD45RO+ cells for memory CD4+ T cells. Positive selection with CD4 microbeads enriched total CD4+ T cells. These data belong to a study of memory CD4+ T cells and cytomegalovirus serostatus. Study results and caveats: Repertoires predicted CMV serostatus with median bootstrapped AUC of about 0.95. CD4+ memory repertoires contained about 40% of the roughly 160 reported CMV TCRbeta sequences.

This CDR3 comprises 13 residues. Germline CDR1 and CDR2: MNHEY and SVGAGI. The V gene lost 5 bases and the J gene lost 8 bases, with 12 bases spanning the gap. This receptor was taken from an adult in good health and CMV-seronegative. Sequenced sample: memory CD4+ T cells from blood. The V call is TRBV6-5, the J call TRBJ2-2; D not resolved. The chain's CDR3 is CASSRRGLGELFF. The CDR3 nucleotides are TGTGCCAGCAGTCGCCGTGGCCTGGGGGAGCTGTTTTTT.